Below are 19 T cell receptor beta chains sequenced from a single sample in a study of cytomegalovirus exposure and HLA in healthy donors. Primers included in the PCR were 60 Vbeta and 13 Jbeta primers. Some clones are missing from TCRdb's copy, which holds only in-frame ones; the method was immunoSEQ multiplex PCR. The table shows some 140,000 clones, with roughly 70% occurring only once. Material: PBMCs. These receptors were collected from a man aged 45-65 years in good health and CMV-seropositive.

The chain has TRBV5-1 and TRBJ2-6, with D tentatively TRBD2 (6 bases). V lost 0 bases to trimming and J lost 2 bases, with 9 bases between them. Looked up from germline, CDR1 is SGHRS and CDR2 is YFSETQ. This CDR3 region has 16 residues. The CDR3 spells CASSLDGGAGANVLTF. CDR3 sequence (DNA): TGCGCCAGCAGCTTGGATGGAGGGGCTGGGGCCAACGTCCTGACTTTC.

This chain connects TRBV5-1 to TRBJ2-3; TRBD2 matches at 7 bases. V was clipped by 0 bases and J by 0 bases; unmatched bases: 1. CDR1 SGHRS and CDR2 YFSETQ come from the germline V gene. The CDR3 is made up of 15 amino acids. CDR3 in amino acids: CASSLAAGSTDTQYF. The CDR3 DNA reads TGCGCCAGCAGCTTGGCAGCGGGGAGCACAGATACGCAGTATTTT.

This chain links TRBV11-2 with TRBJ2-7, with D possibly being TRBD1 (6 bases). Germline V gene sequence: CDR1 SGHAT, CDR2 FQNNGV. The CDR3 is 13 residues long. V was clipped by 4 bases and J by 3 bases, with 10 bases between them. CDR3 in amino acids: CASSSDRHYEQYF. The CDR3 coding sequence is TGTGCCAGCAGCTCCGACAGGCACTACGAGCAGTACTTC.

In regard to this clone: One junction end disagrees with the germline gene, perhaps due to a read error. The chain uses TRBV7-9 and TRBJ1-4, with a tentative D call TRBD1 (6 bases). The CDR3 has 17 amino acids. In germline, CDR1 is SEHNR, CDR2 FQNEAQ (reference sequence). CDR3 nucleotides: TGTTCCAGCAGCTCCCTCTTCAGTGGGGGCCAGAATGAAAAACTGTTTTTT. This gives the protein CSSSSLFSGGQNEKLFF.

A few counts support this clone. The chain couples TRBV19 to TRBJ2-5, with D possibly TRBD1 on 5 matching bases. This CDR3 comprises 17 residues. V lost 3 bases, J lost 4 bases, and 21 bases lay in between. Germline lookup yields CDR1 LNHDA and CDR2 SQIVND (reference sequence). The CDR3 DNA sequence: TGTGCCAGTAGTATGAGACAAGGGTCAGGGTCAGGAGAGACCCAGTACTTC. Translation: CASSMRQGSGSGETQYF.

This clone has a handful of counts. The chain is built from TRBV4-2 and TRBJ2-7; TRBD1 might be the D (5 bases). V was cut by 2 bases and J by 6 bases, with 14 bases left in between. The germline CDR1 and CDR2 sequences are LGHNA and YNFKEQ. CDR3 length equals 14 residues. The chain's CDR3 is CASSQSFRVGEQYF. CDR3 sequence (DNA): TGTGCCAGCAGCCAAAGCTTCAGGGTAGGCGAGCAGTACTTC.

This chain uses TRBV7-9 with TRBJ1-1; no clear D. Between the trimmed V and J ends, which lost 1 base and 6 bases, there was a span of 15 bases. The CDR3 covers 15 residues. Germline V CDR1 and CDR2: SEHNR, FQNEAQ (reference sequence). CDR3 DNA sequence: TGTGCCAGCAGCTTAGTCTCCGGAGGGTTGGCTGAAGCTTTCTTT. Translating gives CASSLVSGGLAEAFF.

This rearrangement joins TRBV13 to TRBJ1-2, with TRBD1 as a possible D gene (5 bases). Germline-derived CDR1 and CDR2 are PRHDT and FYEKMQ (reference sequence). Trimming took off 5 bases at V and 8 bases at J, with 18 bases between the two ends. CDR3 length: 14 residues. This chain's CDR3 is CASSLAVGEEGYTF. As DNA, the CDR3 is TGTGCCAGCAGCCTCGCGGTAGGGGAGGAGGGCTACACCTTC.

The rearrangement joins TRBV19 to TRBJ2-7, with 9 bases aligning to TRBD1. This CDR3 comprises 13 residues. Germline trimming cut 7 bases from V and 3 bases from J; bases unmatched to any gene: 4. From germline, CDR1 is LNHDA and CDR2 SQIVND (reference sequence). The CDR3 spells CASKGTGSYEQYF. CDR3 in DNA: TGTGCCAGTAAGGGGACAGGGAGCTACGAGCAGTACTTC.

The genes are TRBV12-5 and TRBJ2-1, with 14 bases aligning to TRBD2. The CDR3 covers 19 residues. The J segment lost 1 base and the V segment lost 0 bases, leaving 5 bases of the junction unmatched. The germline V gene encodes CDR1 LGHNT and CDR2 FRNRAP. The CDR3 loop is CASGLVLGTSGGSYNEQFF. CDR3 DNA sequence: TGTGCTAGTGGTTTGGTACTAGGGACTAGCGGGGGATCCTACAATGAGCAGTTCTTC.

This sequence joins TRBV9 and TRBJ1-1; D gene uncertain. The CDR3 has 14 residues. Trimming took off 4 bases at V and 0 bases at J, with 10 bases between the two ends. Germline V lookup: CDR1 SGDLS, CDR2 YYNGEE. Here the CDR3 reads CASSPRTLNTEAFF. CDR3 in DNA: TGTGCCAGCAGCCCCAGGACTTTGAACACTGAAGCTTTCTTT.

V and J are TRBV11-3 and TRBJ2-5; the D is unclear. V shed 4 bases and J shed 10 bases, with 10 bases lying between them. This CDR3 is built from 11 residues. Germline V gives CDR1 SGHNT, CDR2 YENEEA. CDR3 amino acids: CASSSLRDQYF. The CDR3 DNA is TGTGCCAGCAGCTCCTTGCGAGACCAGTACTTC. Combining the CDR3 with reference TRBV11-3 and TRBJ2-5 gives the whole variable domain EAGVVQSPRYKIIEKKQPVAFWCNPISGHNTLYWYLQNLGQGPELLIRYENEEAVDDSQLPKDRFSAERLKGVDSTLKIQPAELGDSAVYLCASSSLRDQYFGPGTRLLVL.

The chain links TRBV7-2 to TRBJ2-7; no clear D gene. This CDR3 spans 14 amino acids. Between the trimmed V and J ends, which lost 0 bases and 1 base, there was a span of 7 bases. Looked up from germline, CDR1 is SGHTA and CDR2 is FQGNSA. CDR3 in DNA: TGTGCCAGCAGCTTAGCCCTGCGATCCTACGAGCAGTACTTC. Translated: CASSLALRSYEQYF.

V and J are TRBV5-8 and TRBJ1-1, with D maybe TRBD1 (6 bases). The CDR3 length is 15 residues. The germline gives CDR1 SGHTS, CDR2 YDEGEE. V was trimmed by 1 base and J by 1 base, leaving 11 bases between them. Written as DNA, the CDR3 is TGTGCCAGCAGCTTGCGCCGGGGGGCGAACACTGAAGCTTTCTTT. Amino acids: CASSLRRGANTEAFF.

The chain is built from TRBV6-1 and TRBJ1-2; D not resolved. The CDR3 length is 13 residues. Between the trimmed V and J ends, which lost 6 bases and 4 bases, there was a span of 12 bases. Germline CDR1 is MNHNS and CDR2 is SASEGT. Here the CDR3 reads CASSYPGAYGYTF. The CDR3 DNA follows: TGTGCCAGCAGCTATCCGGGAGCCTATGGCTACACCTTC.

This clone was counted a few times. The V and J genes are TRBV11-3 and TRBJ2-3, with D maybe TRBD2 (6 bases). The CDR3 spans 16 residues. Germline CDR1 is SGHNT and CDR2 is YENEEA. The ends were cut back, 2 bases at V and 5 bases at J, with 17 bases in the middle. CDR3 DNA sequence: TGTGCCAGCAGCTTATCCGGTGCGGGGCAAAGAGATACGCAGTATTTT. This encodes CASSLSGAGQRDTQYF.

The V and J genes are TRBV2 and TRBJ1-3; a possible D gene is TRBD1 (5 bases). Trimming removed 0 bases from V and 0 bases from J, with 9 bases in between. Germline-derived CDR1 and CDR2 are SNHLY and FYNNEI. The CDR3 loop spans 16 amino acids. CDR3 in DNA: TGTGCCAGCAGTGAAGCAACAGGTACCTCTGGAAACACCATATATTTT. It encodes CASSEATGTSGNTIYF.

The chain is built from TRBV7-9 and TRBJ2-7; no reliable D call. Germline V gene lookup returns CDR1 SEHNR and CDR2 FQNEAQ (reference sequence). V dropped 1 base and J dropped 5 bases, with 9 bases sitting between them. There are 13 residues in the CDR3. CDR3 amino acids: CASSLDSTHEQYF. Written as DNA, the CDR3 is TGTGCCAGCAGCTTAGATAGTACCCACGAGCAGTACTTC.

The chain combines TRBV15 with TRBJ1-5; tentatively, D is TRBD1 (5 bases). Trimming removed 0 bases from V and 0 bases from J, with 12 bases in between. The CDR3 runs to 17 residues. CDR1 and CDR2 from the germline V gene are LNHNV and YYDKDF (reference sequence). CDR3 amino acids: CATSREVTVYSNQPQHF. CDR3 bases: TGTGCCACCAGCAGAGAAGTGACAGTTTATAGCAATCAGCCCCAGCATTTT.